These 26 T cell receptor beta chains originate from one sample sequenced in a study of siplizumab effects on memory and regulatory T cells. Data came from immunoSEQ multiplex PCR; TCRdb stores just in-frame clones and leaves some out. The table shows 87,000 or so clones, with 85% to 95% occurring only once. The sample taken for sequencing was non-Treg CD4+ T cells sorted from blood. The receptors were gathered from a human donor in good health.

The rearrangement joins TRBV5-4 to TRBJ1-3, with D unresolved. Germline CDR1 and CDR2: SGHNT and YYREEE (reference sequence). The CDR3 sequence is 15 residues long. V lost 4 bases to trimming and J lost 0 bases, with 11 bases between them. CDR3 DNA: TGTGCCAGCAGCCCGGGCGCGCGCTCTGGAAACACCATATATTTT. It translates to CASSPGARSGNTIYF.

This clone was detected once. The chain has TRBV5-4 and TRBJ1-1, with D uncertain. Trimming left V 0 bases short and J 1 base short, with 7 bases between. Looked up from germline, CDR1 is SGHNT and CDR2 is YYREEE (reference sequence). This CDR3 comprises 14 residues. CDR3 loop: CASSLAVGNTEAFF. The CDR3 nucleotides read TGTGCCAGCAGCTTGGCCGTAGGGAACACTGAAGCTTTCTTT.

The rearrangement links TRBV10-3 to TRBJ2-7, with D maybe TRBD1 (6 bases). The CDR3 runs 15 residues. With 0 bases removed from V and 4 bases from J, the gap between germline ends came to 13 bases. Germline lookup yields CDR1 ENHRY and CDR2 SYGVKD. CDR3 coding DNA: TGTGCCATCAGTGAGTCTGGGGGCGCCTTTTACGAGCAGTACTTC. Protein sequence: CAISESGGAFYEQYF.

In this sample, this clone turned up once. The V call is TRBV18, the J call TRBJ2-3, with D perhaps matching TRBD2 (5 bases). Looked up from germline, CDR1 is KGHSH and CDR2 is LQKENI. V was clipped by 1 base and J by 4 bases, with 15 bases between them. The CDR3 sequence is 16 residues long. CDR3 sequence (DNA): TGTGCCAGCTCACCACTCGCTAGCCACCTCCCAGATACGCAGTATTTT. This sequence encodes CASSPLASHLPDTQYF.

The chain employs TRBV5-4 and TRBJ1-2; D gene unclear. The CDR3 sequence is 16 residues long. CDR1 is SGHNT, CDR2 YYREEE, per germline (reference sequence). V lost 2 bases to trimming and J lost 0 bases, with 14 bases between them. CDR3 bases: TGTGCCAGCAGCTTCGGGAAAAACCCCTCTAACTATGGCTACACCTTC. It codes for CASSFGKNPSNYGYTF. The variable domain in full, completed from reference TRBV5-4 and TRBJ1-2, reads ETGVTQSPTHLIKTRGQQVTLRCSSQSGHNTVSWYQQALGQGPQFIFQYYREEENGRGNFPPRFSGLQFPNYSSELNVNALELDDSALYLCASSFGKNPSNYGYTFGSGTRLTVV.

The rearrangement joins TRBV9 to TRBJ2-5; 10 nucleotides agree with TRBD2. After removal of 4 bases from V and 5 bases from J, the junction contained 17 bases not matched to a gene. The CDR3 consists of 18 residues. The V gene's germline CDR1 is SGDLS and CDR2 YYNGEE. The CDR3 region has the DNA TGTGCCAGCAGCCGAGGTGAAAGGAGCGGGGGGGCCTCCGAGACCCAGTACTTC. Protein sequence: CASSRGERSGGASETQYF.

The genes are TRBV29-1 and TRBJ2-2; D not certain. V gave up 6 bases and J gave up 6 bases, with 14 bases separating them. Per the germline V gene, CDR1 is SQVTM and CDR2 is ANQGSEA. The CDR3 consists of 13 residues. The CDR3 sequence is CSVRARSPGELFF. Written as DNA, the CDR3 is TGCAGCGTCCGGGCCCGAAGTCCCGGGGAGCTGTTTTTT.

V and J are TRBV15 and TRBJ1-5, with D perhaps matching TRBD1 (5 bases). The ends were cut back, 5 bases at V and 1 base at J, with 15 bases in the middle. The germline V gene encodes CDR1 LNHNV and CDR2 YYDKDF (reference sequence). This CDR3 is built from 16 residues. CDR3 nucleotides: TGTGCCACCAGCTCACAGCCAGGGCTAAGCAATCAGCCCCAGCATTTT. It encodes CATSSQPGLSNQPQHF.

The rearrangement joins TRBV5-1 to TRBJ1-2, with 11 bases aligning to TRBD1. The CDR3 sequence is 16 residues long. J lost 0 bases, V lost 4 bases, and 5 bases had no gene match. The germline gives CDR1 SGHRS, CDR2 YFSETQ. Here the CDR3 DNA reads TGCGCCAGCAGCAGGACAGGGGGCCCGGCTAACTATGGCTACACCTTC. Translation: CASSRTGGPANYGYTF.

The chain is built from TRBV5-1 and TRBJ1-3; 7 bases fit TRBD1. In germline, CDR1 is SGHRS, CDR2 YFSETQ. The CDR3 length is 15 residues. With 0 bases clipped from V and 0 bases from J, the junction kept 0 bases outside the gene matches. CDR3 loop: CASSLAGGSGNTIYF. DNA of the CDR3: TGCGCCAGCAGCTTGGCAGGGGGCTCTGGAAACACCATATATTTT.

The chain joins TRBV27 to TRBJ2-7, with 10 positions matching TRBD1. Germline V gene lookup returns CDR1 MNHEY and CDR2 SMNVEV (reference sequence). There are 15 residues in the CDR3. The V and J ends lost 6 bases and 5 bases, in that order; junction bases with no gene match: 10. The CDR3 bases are TGTGCCAGCAGCAGGGCCGGGACAGGGGTCGACGAGCAGTACTTC. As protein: CASSRAGTGVDEQYF.

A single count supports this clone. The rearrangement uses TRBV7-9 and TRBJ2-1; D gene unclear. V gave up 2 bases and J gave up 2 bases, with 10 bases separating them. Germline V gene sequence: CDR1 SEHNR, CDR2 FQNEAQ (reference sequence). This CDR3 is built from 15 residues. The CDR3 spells CASSLLVGAYNEQFF. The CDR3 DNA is TGTGCCAGCAGCTTATTGGTGGGCGCCTACAATGAGCAGTTCTTC.

CDR3 region: CASSDQGMNTGELFF. The CDR3 DNA is TGTGCCAGCAGTGACCAGGGCATGAACACCGGGGAGCTGTTTTTT. The chain uses TRBV2 and TRBJ2-2; D may be TRBD1 (5 bases). The CDR3 loop spans 15 amino acids. Germline V gene data show CDR1 as SNHLY and CDR2 as FYNNEI. Trimming cost V 3 bases and J 1 base, with 9 bases left between them.

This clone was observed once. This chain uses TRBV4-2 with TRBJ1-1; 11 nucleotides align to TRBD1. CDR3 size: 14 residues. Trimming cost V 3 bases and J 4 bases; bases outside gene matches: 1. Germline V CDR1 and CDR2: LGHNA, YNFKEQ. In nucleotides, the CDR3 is TGTGCCAGCAGCCAGGGACAGGGGGGCACTGAAGCTTTCTTT. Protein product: CASSQGQGGTEAFF.

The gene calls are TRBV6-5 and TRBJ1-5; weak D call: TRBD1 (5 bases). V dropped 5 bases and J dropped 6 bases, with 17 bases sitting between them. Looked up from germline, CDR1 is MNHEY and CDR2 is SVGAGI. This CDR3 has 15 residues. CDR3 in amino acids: CASSATGWRGQPQHF. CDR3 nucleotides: TGTGCCAGCAGTGCAACAGGTTGGCGAGGTCAGCCCCAGCATTTT.

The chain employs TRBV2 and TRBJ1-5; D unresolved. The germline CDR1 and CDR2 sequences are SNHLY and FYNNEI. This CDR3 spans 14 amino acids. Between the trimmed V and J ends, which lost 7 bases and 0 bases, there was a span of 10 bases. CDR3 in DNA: TGTGCCAGCACGCGGGCGAGTAGCAATCAGCCCCAGCATTTT. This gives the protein CASTRASSNQPQHF.

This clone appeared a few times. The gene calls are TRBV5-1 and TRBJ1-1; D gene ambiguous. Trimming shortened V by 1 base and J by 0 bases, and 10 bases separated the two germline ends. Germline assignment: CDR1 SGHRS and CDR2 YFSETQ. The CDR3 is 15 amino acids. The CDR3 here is CASSLSRTLNTEAFF. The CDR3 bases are TGCGCCAGCAGCTTGTCCAGGACGTTGAACACTGAAGCTTTCTTT.

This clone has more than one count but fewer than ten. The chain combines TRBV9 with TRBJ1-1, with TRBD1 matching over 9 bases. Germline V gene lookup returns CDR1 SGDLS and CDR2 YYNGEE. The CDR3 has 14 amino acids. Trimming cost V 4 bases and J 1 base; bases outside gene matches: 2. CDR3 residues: CASSPGQGNTEAFF. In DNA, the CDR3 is TGTGCCAGCAGCCCGGGACAGGGGAACACTGAAGCTTTCTTT.

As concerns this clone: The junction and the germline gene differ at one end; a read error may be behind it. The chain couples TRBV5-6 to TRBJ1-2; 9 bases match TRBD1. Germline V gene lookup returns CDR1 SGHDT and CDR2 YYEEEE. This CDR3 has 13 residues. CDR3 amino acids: CASSLASGQGGVF. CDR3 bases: TGTGCCAGCAGCTTGGCCTCGGGACAGGGTGGGGTCTTC.

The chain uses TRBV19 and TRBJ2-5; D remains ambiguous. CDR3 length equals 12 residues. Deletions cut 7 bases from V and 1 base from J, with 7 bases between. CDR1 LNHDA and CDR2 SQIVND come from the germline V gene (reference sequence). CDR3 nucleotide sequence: TGTGCCAGTATGGGCAGCCAAGAGACCCAGTACTTC. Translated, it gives CASMGSQETQYF.

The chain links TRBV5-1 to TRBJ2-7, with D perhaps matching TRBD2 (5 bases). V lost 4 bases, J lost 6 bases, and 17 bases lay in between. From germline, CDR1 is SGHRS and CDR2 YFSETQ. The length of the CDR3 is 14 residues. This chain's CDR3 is CASSPGMQSAEQYF. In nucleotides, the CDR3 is TGCGCCAGCAGCCCCGGGATGCAGAGCGCCGAGCAGTACTTC.

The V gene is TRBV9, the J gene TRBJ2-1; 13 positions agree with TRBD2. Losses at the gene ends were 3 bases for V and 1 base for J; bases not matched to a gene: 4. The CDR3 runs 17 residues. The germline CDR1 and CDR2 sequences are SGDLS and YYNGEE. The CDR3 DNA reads TGTGCCAGCAGCGCCCGGACTAGCGGGAGATCCTACAATGAGCAGTTCTTC. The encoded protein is CASSARTSGRSYNEQFF.

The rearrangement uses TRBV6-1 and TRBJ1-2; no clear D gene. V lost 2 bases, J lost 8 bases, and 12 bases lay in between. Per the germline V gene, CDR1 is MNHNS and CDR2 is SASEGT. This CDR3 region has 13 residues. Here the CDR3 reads CASSESPPRGYTF. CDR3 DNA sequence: TGTGCCAGCAGTGAATCACCCCCCCGAGGCTACACCTTC.

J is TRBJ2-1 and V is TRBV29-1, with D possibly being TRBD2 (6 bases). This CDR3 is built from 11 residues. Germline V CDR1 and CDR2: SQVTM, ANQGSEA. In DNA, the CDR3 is TGCGCCCTAGCGACTAACAATGAGCAGTTCTTC. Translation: CALATNNEQFF.

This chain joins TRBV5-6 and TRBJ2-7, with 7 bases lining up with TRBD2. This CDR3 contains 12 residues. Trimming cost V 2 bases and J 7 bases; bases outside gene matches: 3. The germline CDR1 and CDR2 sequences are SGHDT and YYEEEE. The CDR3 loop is CASSLRAGEQYF. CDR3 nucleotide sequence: TGTGCCAGCAGCTTAAGAGCGGGGGAGCAGTACTTC.

CDR3 nucleotides: TGTGCCAGCAGTAGGACAGGGGAGGGTAACGGCTACACCTTC. Protein: CASSRTGEGNGYTF. V usage is TRBV6-1 and J usage is TRBJ1-2, with 9 bases fitting TRBD1. After removal of 5 bases from V and 8 bases from J, the junction contained 9 bases not matched to a gene. Germline V lookup: CDR1 MNHNS, CDR2 SASEGT. The length of the CDR3 is 14 residues.